This T cell receptor beta chain was sequenced for a study of beta chain features in type 1 diabetes. Whole-study context: All samples yielded 107,917,701 examined sorted cells. Study-wide results and limits: Diminished insertions and augmented deletions at VDJ junctions characterized type 1 diabetes patients.

This clone showed up just once. Its target is unknown. The germline V and J ends were trimmed by 1 base and 6 bases, with 16 bases remaining between them. CDR1 and CDR2 (germline): SGHRS, YFSETQ. The CDR3 has 15 amino acids. Investigators reverse transcribed all isolated RNA, so they sequenced expressed TCRB transcripts. Assay: immunoSEQ multiplex PCR; the TCRdb copy retains only in-frame clones and omits some. Counted here are tens of thousands of clones, approximately 32% occurring once; the ten biggest clones make up approximately 0.45%. The sequence was obtained from a woman under 30 in good health. The gene calls are TRBV5-1 and TRBJ1-2; D ambiguous. Material for sequencing was stem cell memory CD4+ T cells from blood. The CDR3 loop is CASSLYPGSPDGYTF. The CDR3 bases are TGCGCCAGCAGCTTGTACCCGGGGTCCCCCGATGGCTACACCTTC.